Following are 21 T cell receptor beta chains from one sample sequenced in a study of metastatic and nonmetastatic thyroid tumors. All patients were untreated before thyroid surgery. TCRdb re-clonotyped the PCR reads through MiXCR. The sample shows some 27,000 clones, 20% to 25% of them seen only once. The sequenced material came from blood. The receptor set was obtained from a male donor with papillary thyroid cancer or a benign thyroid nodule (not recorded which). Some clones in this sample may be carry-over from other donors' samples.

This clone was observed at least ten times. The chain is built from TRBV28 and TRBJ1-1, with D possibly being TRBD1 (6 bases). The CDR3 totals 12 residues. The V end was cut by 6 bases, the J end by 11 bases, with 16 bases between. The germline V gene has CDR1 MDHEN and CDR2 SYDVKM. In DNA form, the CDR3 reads TGTGCCAGCAGCCTGAACGCAGGGGAGGCTTTCTTT. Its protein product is CASSLNAGEAFF.

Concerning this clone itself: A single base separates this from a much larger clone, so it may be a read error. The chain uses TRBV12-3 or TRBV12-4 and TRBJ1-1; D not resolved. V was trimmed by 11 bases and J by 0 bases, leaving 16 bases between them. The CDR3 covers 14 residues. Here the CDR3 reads CAGTAGQLNTEAFF. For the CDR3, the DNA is TGTGCCGGCACGGCGGGCCAGTTGAACACTGAAGCTTTCTTT.

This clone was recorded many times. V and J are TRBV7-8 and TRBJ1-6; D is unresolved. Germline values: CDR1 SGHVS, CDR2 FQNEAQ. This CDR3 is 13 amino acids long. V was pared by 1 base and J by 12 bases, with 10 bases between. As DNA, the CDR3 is TGTGCCAGCAGCTTAGGTCCCGTCCGACCCCTCCACTTT. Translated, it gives CASSLGPVRPLHF.

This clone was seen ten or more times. CDR3 sequence reads: CASSPDLGQGVYEQYF. The CDR3 nucleotides are TGTGCCAGCAGTCCAGATCTGGGACAGGGGGTCTACGAGCAGTACTTC. The gene calls are TRBV2 and TRBJ2-7, with 11 positions matching TRBD1. CDR1 is SNHLY, CDR2 FYNNEI, per germline. V dropped 5 bases and J dropped 3; count of bases not matched to a gene: 9. The CDR3 has 16 amino acids.

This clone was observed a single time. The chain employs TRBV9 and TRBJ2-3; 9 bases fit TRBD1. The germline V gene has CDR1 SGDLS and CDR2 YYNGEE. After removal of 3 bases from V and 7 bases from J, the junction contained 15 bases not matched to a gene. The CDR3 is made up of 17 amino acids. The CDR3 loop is CASSADGGQGVTYTQYF. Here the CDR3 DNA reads TGTGCCAGCAGCGCCGATGGGGGACAGGGAGTGACATATACGCAGTATTTT.

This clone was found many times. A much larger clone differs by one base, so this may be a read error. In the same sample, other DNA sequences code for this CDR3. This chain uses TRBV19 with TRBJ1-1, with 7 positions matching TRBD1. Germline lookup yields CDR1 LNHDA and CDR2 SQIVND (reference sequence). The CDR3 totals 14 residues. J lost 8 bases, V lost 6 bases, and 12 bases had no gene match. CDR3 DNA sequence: TGTGCCAGTAGACCAGGGGGAGGATTGACCGAAGCTTTCTTT. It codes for CASRPGGGLTEAFF.

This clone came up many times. CDR3 sequence reads: CASRLAGALTLFF. For the CDR3, the DNA is TGTGCCAGCAGGCTAGCGGGGGCCCTAACCCTGTTCTTC. J is TRBJ2-1 and V is TRBV6-1; TRBD2 matches 10 bases. The CDR3 runs 13 residues. J lost 15 bases, V lost 6 bases, and 11 bases had no gene match. CDR1 is MNHNS and CDR2 is SASEGT in the germline V gene.

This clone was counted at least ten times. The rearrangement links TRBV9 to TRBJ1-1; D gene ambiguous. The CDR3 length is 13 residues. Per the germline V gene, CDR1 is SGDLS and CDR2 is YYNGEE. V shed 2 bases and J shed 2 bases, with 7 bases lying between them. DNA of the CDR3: TGTGCCAGCAGCGTCCATGCTAACACTGAAGCTTTCTTT. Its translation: CASSVHANTEAFF. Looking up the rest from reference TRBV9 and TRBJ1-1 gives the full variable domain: DSGVTQTPKHLITATGQRVTLRCSPRSGDLSVYWYQQSLDQGLQFLIQYYNGEERAKGNILERFSAQQFPDLHSELNLSSLELGDSALYFCASSVHANTEAFFGQGTRLTVV.

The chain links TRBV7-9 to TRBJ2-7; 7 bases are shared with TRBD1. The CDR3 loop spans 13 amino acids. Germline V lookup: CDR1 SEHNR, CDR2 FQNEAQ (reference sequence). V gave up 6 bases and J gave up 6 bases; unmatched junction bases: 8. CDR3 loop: CASSDRDFPEQYF. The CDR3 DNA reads TGTGCCAGCAGTGACAGGGATTTCCCCGAGCAGTACTTC.

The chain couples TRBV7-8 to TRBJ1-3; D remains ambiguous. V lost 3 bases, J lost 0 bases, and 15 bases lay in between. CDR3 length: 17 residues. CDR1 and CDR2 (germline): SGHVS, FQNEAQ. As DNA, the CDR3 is TGTGCCAGCAGCTTCCAGGCGGCCTGGAGCTCTGGAAACACCATATATTTT. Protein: CASSFQAAWSSGNTIYF.

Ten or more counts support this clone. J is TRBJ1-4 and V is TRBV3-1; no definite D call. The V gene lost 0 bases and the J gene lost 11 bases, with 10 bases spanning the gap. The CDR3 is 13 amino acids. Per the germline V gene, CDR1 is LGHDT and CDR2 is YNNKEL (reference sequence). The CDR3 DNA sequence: TGTGCCAGCAGCCAAGAGACGTTAGGGAAACTGTTTTTT. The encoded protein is CASSQETLGKLFF.

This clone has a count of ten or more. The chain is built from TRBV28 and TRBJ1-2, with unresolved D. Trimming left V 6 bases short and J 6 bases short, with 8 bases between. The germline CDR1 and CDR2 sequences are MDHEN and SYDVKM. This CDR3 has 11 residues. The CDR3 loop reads CASRTLNGYTF. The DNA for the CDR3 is TGTGCCAGCAGGACATTGAATGGCTACACCTTC.

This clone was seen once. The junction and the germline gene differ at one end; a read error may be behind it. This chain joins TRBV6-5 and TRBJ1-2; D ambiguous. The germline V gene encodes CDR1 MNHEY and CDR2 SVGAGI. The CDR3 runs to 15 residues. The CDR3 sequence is CSSSYNNDRRYGYTF. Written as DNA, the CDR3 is TGTTCCAGCAGTTATAACAACGATCGACGCTATGGCTACACCTTC.

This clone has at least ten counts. CDR3 in amino acids: CASSLRPGTGGSSAFF. The CDR3 DNA sequence: TGTGCCAGCAGCCTACGTCCCGGGACAGGGGGCTCATCTGCTTTCTTT. The rearrangement joins TRBV11-2 to TRBJ1-1, with 12 bases that match TRBD1. Germline-derived CDR1 and CDR2 are SGHAT and FQNNGV. CDR3 size: 16 residues. The V segment lost 5 bases and the J segment 11 bases; nucleotides outside the gene matches: 15.

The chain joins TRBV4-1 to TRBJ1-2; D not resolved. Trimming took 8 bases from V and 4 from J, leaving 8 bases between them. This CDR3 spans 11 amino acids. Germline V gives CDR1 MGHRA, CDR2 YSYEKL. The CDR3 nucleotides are TGCGCCAGCGAGAGTCTCTATGGCTACACCTTC. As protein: CASESLYGYTF.

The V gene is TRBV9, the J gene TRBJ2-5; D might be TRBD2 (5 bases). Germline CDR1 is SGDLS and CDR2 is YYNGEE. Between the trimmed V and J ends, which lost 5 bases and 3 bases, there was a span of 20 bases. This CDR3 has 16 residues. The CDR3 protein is CASRVSLSGVEETQYF. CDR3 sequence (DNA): TGTGCCAGCAGAGTGAGTTTGAGCGGTGTCGAAGAGACCCAGTACTTC.

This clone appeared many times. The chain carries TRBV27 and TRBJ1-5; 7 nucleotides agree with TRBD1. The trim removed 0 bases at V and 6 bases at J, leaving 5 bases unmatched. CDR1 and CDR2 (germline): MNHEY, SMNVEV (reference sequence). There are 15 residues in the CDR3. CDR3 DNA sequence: TGTGCCAGCAGTTTATCGACAGGGATGGGTCAGCCCCAGCATTTT. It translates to CASSLSTGMGQPQHF.

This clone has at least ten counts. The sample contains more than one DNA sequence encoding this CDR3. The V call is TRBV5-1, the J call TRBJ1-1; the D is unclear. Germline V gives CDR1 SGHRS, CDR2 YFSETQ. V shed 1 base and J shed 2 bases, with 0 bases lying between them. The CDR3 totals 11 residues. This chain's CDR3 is CASSLNTEAFF. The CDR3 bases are TGCGCCAGCAGCTTGAACACTGAAGCTTTCTTT.

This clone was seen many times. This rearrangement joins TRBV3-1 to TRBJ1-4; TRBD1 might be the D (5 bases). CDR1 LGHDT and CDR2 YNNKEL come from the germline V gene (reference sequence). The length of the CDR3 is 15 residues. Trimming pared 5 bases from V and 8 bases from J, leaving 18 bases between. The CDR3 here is CASSLRGAGGEKLFF. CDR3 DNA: TGTGCCAGCAGCTTGAGAGGGGCCGGAGGAGAAAAACTGTTTTTT.

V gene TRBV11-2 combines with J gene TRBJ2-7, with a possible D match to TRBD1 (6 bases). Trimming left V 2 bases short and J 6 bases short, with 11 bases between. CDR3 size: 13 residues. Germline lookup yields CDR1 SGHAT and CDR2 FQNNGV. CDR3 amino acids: CASSLYYRAEQYF. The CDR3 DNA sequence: TGTGCCAGCAGCTTATATTACAGGGCCGAGCAGTACTTC. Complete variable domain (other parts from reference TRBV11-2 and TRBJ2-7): EAGVAQSPRYKIIEKRQSVAFWCNPISGHATLYWYQQILGQGPKLLIQFQNNGVVDDSQLPKDRFSAERLKGVDSTLKIQPAKLEDSAVYLCASSLYYRAEQYFGPGTRLTVT.

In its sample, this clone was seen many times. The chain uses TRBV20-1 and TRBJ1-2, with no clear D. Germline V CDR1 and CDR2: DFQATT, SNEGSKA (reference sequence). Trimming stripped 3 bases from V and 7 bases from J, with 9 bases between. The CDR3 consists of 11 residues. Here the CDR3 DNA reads TGCAGTGCTAGGCCCTCTTCTGGCTACACCTTC. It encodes CSARPSSGYTF.